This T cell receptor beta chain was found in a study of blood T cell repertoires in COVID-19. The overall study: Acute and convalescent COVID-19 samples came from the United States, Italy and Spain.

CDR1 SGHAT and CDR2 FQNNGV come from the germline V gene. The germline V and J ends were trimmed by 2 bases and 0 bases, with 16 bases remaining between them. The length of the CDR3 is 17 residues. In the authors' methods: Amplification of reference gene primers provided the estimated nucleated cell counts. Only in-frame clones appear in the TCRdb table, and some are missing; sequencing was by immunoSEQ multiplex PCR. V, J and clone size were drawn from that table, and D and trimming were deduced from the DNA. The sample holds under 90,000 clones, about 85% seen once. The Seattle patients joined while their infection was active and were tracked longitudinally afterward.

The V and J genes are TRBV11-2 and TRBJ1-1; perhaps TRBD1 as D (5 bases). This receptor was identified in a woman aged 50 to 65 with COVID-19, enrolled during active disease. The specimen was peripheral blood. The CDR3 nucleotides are TGTGCCAGCAGCTTATTGGGGGGGGAAACAGTGAACACTGAAGCTTTCTTT. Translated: CASSLLGGETVNTEAFF.